This T cell receptor beta chain was found in a study of molecular identifiers for immune sequencing clone quantification (dated by TCRdb to 2016 to 2019). About the full investigation: In a replicate experiment, RNA from about 21,000 or 97,000 naive CD8 T cells was split into five aliquots, four of which were sequenced. This methods study used CD8 T cells to benchmark TCR RNA copy counting and molecular-identifier clustering-based TCR repertoire sequencing (MIDCIRS).

A remark on this clonotype: Its recognized antigen is unknown. No base qualities exist here, and no much larger clone lies one base off it.

Taken from cysteine to phenylalanine, the CDR3 has 13 residues. The entry retains the CDR3 DNA only, 39 bases that are in frame from base 1. From a lookup of the germline V gene, CDR1 and CDR2 are SQVTM and ANQGSEA. V sheds 0 bases and J sheds 7 bases, leaving 12 bases between their ends. Library creation used PCR. The sequencer was a NextSeq 500. Bulk TCR libraries were prepared as previously described, using TCR primers listed in Table S5. Purification of total RNA was performed with the Qiagen AllPrep DNA/RNA kit. Before analysis, reads from multiple sequencing runs of the same library were pooled. Turning to the authors' computational methods: Reads were retained only if the reads had an exact TCR constant sequence, and the retained reads were trimmed to 150 nt and grouped according to their 12-nt molecular barcodes. Reads within each barcode group were sub-clustered using a 15% Levenshtein threshold, and quality-weighted consensus sequences were constructed for each RNA molecule. Non-functional sequences were excluded, and lower-count sequences lying one edit away from another sequence were also excluded. On the basis of fitting two negative binomial distributions, barcode sub-clusters with fewer than 20% of the maximum read count were discarded. Starting from the raw public reads, TCRdb applied fastp trimming at Q25, assembled clones with MiXCR and retained in-frame beta chains. Here each entry gathers all rows of one CDR3 protein and keeps the most common genes and DNA. Here the V and J calls rest on TCRdb's processing, not on the authors' analysis. This sample is represented by roughly 630,000 distinct CDR3 sequences; roughly 23% of them were singletons. The leading ten clones occupy roughly 0.83% of the sample.

Libraries of naive CD8 T cells were built from about 20,000 to 1,000,000 sorted cells, with 10%, 30% or 50% of the purified RNA used. Naive CD8 T cells, defined as CD8+CD4-CCR7+CD45RA+, were FACS-sorted into RLT Plus buffer on a BD FACSAria II. To test detection sensitivity, Jurkat RNA equal to some 11 TCR copies was added to samples of about 20,000-1,000,000 naive CD8 T cells. Enrichment of CD8 T cells was done with RosetteSep CD8+ T Cell Enrichment Cocktail plus Ficoll-Paque, and ACK red cell lysis came afterward. Paper-wide results and their limitations: When barcode sub-clustering was omitted, TCR diversity was inflated by chimeric consensus sequences, with chimeras reaching as high as 47%. The naive libraries included spiked-in Jurkat TCR RNA (roughly 9 copies' worth), and this RNA is not part of the donor repertoire. Spiked-in Jurkat TCR RNA equal to a single cell's worth was reported to be detectable even within one million naive CD8 T cells. Identical TCR molecules sharing a barcode could cause highly expanded clone sizes to be underestimated. In CMV-specific effector cells, clones with more than 20 RNA copies contained over 99% of molecules, whereas in naive cells such clones contained under 1% of molecules. Modeling estimated about 3 recovered TCR RNA copies per cell, compared with approximately 9.5 by digital PCR, which implies 25% to 30% capture efficiency.

Sequencing used naive CD8+ T cells from blood, with Jurkat cell RNA spiked in. Explained via the paper, the cell subset or site label denotes: FACS-sorted CD8+CD4-CCR7+CD45RA+ naive T cells. The origin of this receptor is a human donor in good health. Some libraries in this study had Jurkat cell RNA spiked in. The chain was built from TRBV29-1 and TRBJ1-2; TRBD1 might be the D gene, on 5 matching bases. The DNA reads TGCAGCGTTGAAGAGGACATAAGGGCTGGCTACACCTTC. Its translation is CSVEEDIRAGYTF.